A single sample gave rise to the 8 T cell receptor beta chains below, sequenced in a study of blood T cell repertoires in COVID-19. Profiled with immunoSEQ multiplex PCR; TCRdb holds only in-frame clones, not every one. The sample yields 250,000 to 350,000 clones, 75% to 95% seen once. The specimen was PBMCs or T cells enriched from blood (not recorded which). Every receptor here comes from a woman in her 30s who had recovered from COVID-19.

The chain has TRBV20-1 and TRBJ1-1; D possibly corresponds to TRBD1 (5 bases). Germline V gene sequence: CDR1 DFQATT, CDR2 SNEGSKA (reference sequence). The CDR3 runs to 11 residues. V lost 6 bases and J lost 5, with 10 bases in between. The CDR3 here is CSARQKTEAFF. The CDR3 nucleotides are TGCAGTGCCAGACAGAAGACTGAAGCTTTCTTT.

The chain uses TRBV28 and TRBJ2-3; TRBD2 is a possible D gene (7 bases). Trimming stripped 7 bases from V and 0 bases from J, with 11 bases between. CDR3 size: 14 residues. Germline V gene data show CDR1 as MDHEN and CDR2 as SYDVKM. For the CDR3, the DNA is TGTGCCAGCAAGGGGGGGTGGAGCACAGATACGCAGTATTTT. It yields the protein CASKGGWSTDTQYF.

J is TRBJ2-1 and V is TRBV28; 12 bases align to TRBD2. J gave up 9 bases and V 5 bases, and 11 bases lay outside the gene matches. CDR3 length equals 16 residues. Germline V gives CDR1 MDHEN, CDR2 SYDVKM. CDR3 coding DNA: TGTGCCAGCAGTAAGGGACTAGCGGGCCACTATGGTGAGCAGTTCTTC. Residues: CASSKGLAGHYGEQFF.

V gene TRBV7-3 combines with J gene TRBJ2-4, with a possible D match to TRBD1 (6 bases). V lost 3 bases to trimming and J lost 8 bases, with 11 bases between them. CDR3 size: 13 residues. Germline CDR1 is SGHTA and CDR2 is FQGTGA. DNA of the CDR3: TGTGCCAGCAGCTTCACAGGGTCCGACATTCAGTACTTC. Its protein is CASSFTGSDIQYF.

The chain employs TRBV18 and TRBJ2-1, with a weak D call TRBD1 (5 bases). Between the trimmed V and J ends, which lost 2 bases and 7 bases, there was a span of 12 bases. This CDR3 has 14 amino acids. Germline CDR1 reads KGHSH; CDR2 reads LQKENI. DNA of the CDR3: TGTGCCAGCTCACCAGACAGTCCCTCGAATGAGCAGTTCTTC. Residues: CASSPDSPSNEQFF.

The chain joins TRBV28 to TRBJ1-6; D may be TRBD1 (6 bases). Germline-derived CDR1 and CDR2 are MDHEN and SYDVKM. The CDR3 is 14 residues long. Trimming removed 4 bases at V and 5 bases at J, with 9 bases between. The CDR3 loop is CASSSRGHNSPLHF. In nucleotides, the CDR3 is TGTGCCAGCAGTTCCAGGGGACATAATTCACCCCTCCACTTT.

This chain joins TRBV6-5 and TRBJ2-1; the match to TRBD2 covers 10 bases. After removal of 5 bases from V and 8 bases from J, the junction contained 9 bases not matched to a gene. Germline-derived CDR1 and CDR2 are MNHEY and SVGAGI. The CDR3 spans 15 residues. CDR3 amino acids: CASSLLTGTSDEQFF. CDR3 bases: TGTGCCAGCAGTCTTCTTACCGGGACTAGCGATGAGCAGTTCTTC.

The chain uses TRBV18 and TRBJ1-1, with 7 positions matching TRBD1. Germline lookup yields CDR1 KGHSH and CDR2 LQKENI. This CDR3 has 16 residues. V gave up 1 base and J gave up 0 bases; unmatched junction bases: 5. As DNA, the CDR3 is TGTGCCAGCTCACCACAACAGGGGCTAATGAACACTGAAGCTTTCTTT. Amino acid sequence: CASSPQQGLMNTEAFF.